Described below is a single TCR beta chain sequence and its context. A much bigger clone sits one base away, suggesting this may be a read error. The data belong to a study of T-cell reconstitution after alpha-beta-depleted transplantation in children. Researchers prepared the TCRbeta library using unique molecular identifiers, the study reports. Using its own MiXCR run on the PCR reads, TCRdb lists one record per CDR3 protein. The sample yields hundreds of thousands of distinct CDR3 sequences, around 17% seen once. The CDR3 is 15 residues long. This receptor was identified in a human donor who donated a stem cell graft to a child with acute myeloid leukemia. The sample in question was PBMCs from the stem cell graft donor, obtained from the stem cell graft. J is TRBJ2-1 and V is TRBV12-3 or TRBV12-4; 14 nucleotides agree with TRBD2. CDR3 bases: TGTGCCAGCAGGGGGGGACTAGCGGGGGACAATGAGCGGTTCTTC. Protein: CASRGGLAGDNERFF.